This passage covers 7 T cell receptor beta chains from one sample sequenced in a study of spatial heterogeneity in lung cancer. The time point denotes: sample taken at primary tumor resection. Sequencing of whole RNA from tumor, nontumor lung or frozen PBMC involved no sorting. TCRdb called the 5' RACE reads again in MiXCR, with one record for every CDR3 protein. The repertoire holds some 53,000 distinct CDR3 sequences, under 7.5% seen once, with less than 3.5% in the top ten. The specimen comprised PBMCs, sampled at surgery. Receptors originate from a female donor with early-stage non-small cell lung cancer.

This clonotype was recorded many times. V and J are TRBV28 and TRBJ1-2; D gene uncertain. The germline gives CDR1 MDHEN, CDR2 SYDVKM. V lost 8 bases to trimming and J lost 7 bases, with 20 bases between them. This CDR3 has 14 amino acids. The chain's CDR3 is CASLYPVGEGGYTF. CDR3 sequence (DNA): TGTGCCAGCCTTTACCCAGTCGGGGAAGGTGGCTACACCTTC.

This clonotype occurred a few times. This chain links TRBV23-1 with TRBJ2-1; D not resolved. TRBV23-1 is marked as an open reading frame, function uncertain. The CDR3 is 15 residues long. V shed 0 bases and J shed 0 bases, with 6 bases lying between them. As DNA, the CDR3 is TGCGCCAGCAGTCAATCTTCGAGCTCCTACAATGAGCAGTTCTTC. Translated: CASSQSSSSYNEQFF.

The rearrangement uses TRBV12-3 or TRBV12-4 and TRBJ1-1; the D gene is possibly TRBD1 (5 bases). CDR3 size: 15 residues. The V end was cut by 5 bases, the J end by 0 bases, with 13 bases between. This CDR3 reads CASSERGRMNTEAFF. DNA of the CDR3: TGTGCCAGCAGTGAAAGGGGTAGGATGAACACTGAAGCTTTCTTT.

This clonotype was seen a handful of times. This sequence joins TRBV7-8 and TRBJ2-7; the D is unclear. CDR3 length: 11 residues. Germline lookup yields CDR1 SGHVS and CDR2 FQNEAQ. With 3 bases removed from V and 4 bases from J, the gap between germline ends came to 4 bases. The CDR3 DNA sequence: TGTGCCAGCAGCTTTCATTACGAGCAGTACTTC. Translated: CASSFHYEQYF.

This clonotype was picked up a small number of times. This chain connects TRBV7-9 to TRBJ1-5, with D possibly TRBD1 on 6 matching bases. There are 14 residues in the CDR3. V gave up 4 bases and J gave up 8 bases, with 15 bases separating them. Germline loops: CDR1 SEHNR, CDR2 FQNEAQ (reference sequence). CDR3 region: CASSSDTGLEPQHF. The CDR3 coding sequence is TGTGCCAGCAGCTCAGATACAGGGCTTGAGCCCCAGCATTTT. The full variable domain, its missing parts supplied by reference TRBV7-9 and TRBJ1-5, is DTGVSQNPRHKITKRGQNVTFRCDPISEHNRLYWYRQTLGQGPEFLTYFQNEAQLEKSRLLSDRFSAERPKGSFSTLEIQRTEQGDSAMYLCASSSDTGLEPQHFGDGTRLSIL.

The CDR3 DNA reads as TGTGCCAGCAGCCACTACTCCCGGGGCGAGGAGACCCAGTACTTC. Translating gives CASSHYSRGEETQYF. The chain uses TRBV4-2 and TRBJ2-5; D is tentatively TRBD1 or TRBD2 (5 bases each). Germline V gives CDR1 LGHNA, CDR2 YNFKEQ. This CDR3 is built from 15 residues. V was clipped by 3 bases and J by 5 bases, with 16 bases between them.

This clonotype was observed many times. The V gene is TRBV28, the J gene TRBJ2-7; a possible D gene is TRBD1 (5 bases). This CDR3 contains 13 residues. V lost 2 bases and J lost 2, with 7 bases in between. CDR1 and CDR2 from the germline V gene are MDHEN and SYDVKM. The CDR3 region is CASSLAQAYEQYF. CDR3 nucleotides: TGTGCCAGCAGTTTAGCACAGGCCTACGAGCAGTACTTC.